This T cell receptor beta chain was identified during a study of graft-versus-host responses after intestinal transplantation. Study-wide context: Recipients uniformly received anti-thymocyte globulin induction, followed by tacrolimus and steroids for around 3 years. Whole-study findings and limits: The study associated peak circulating GvH clone levels with early post-transplant HvG declines.

Profiling relied on immunoSEQ multiplex PCR, and the TCRdb table lists in-frame clones only, not all of them. The data contain about 10,000 clones, 85% to 95% of them singletons. Comments on this clone: The target antigen is unknown.

This sequence was found in a human patient who received an intestinal transplant, so some T cells may come from the graft donor. The sequences come from PBMCs, collected approximately 68 days after transplant.

CDR3 coding DNA: TGTGCCTGGAGTGTCTCCAGCGGGAGGGCCTACGAGCAGTACTTC. This translates into CAWSVSSGRAYEQYF. This chain joins TRBV30 and TRBJ2-7, with TRBD2 matching 10 bases. This CDR3 has 15 amino acids. The germline gives CDR1 GTSNPN, CDR2 SVGIG (reference sequence). After removal of 0 bases from V and 2 bases from J, the junction contained 4 bases not matched to a gene.